The clone carrying this T cell receptor (beta chain) occurred many times. The antigen is undetermined. The data originate from a study of CD8 T cells in ankylosing spondylitis. Study results and limitations: Fewer than ten highly homologous variants made up a TCR beta motif that seemed to typify ankylosing spondylitis blood.

Trimming shortened V by 4 bases and J by 4 bases, and 14 bases separated the two germline ends. CDR3 size: 15 residues. The germline V gene encodes CDR1 MNHEY and CDR2 SVGAGI. With molecular barcodes, quantitative 5'-RACE was used to make the TCR beta libraries. TCRdb processed the 5' RACE reads anew with MiXCR; each CDR3 protein has one entry. The repertoire holds roughly 300,000 distinct CDR3 sequences, with less than 9.5% as singletons. The TCR was taken from a male donor with ankylosing spondylitis. Sequencing input: blood, either unsorted or a sorted T cell fraction (not recorded which). V gene TRBV6-5 combines with J gene TRBJ1-5; no definite D call. CDR3 amino acids: CASSWSQRINQPQHF. The CDR3 bases are TGTGCCAGCAGTTGGTCTCAGAGAATTAATCAGCCCCAGCATTTT.